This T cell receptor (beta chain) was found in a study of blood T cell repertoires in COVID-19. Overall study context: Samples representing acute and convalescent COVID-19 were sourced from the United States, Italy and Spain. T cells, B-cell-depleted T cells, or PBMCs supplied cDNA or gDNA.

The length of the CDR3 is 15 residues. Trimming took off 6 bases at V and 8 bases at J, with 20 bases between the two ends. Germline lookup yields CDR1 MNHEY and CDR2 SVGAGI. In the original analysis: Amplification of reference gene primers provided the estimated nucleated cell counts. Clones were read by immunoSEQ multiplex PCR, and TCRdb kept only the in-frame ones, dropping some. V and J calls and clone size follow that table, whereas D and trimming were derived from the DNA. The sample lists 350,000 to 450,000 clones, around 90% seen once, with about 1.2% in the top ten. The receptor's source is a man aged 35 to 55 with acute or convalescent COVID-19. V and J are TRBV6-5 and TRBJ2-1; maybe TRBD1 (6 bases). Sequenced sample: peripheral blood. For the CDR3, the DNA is TGTGCCAGCAGAATACCGGGGACACCTTCGGATGAGCAGTTCTTC. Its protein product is CASRIPGTPSDEQFF.